The entry below describes one T cell receptor beta chain. Antigen specificity is unknown. The sample is drawn from a study of cytomegalovirus exposure and HLA in healthy donors. Study-wide findings and caveats: An analysis was carried out at a later point. It showed that HLA-associated TCR beta chains were more clonally expanded than equally common non-associated chains. Reports state that TCR beta sequences accurately predicted most subjects' HLA-A and HLA-B alleles. Presence/absence results assume similar sequencing depth per donor, which may not hold.

The PCR contained 60 Vbeta and 13 Jbeta primers. Assay used: immunoSEQ multiplex PCR; TCRdb lists only in-frame clones, some missing. The table shows about 140,000 clones, with approximately 80% occurring only once. Every donor was a healthy person donating bone marrow. The CDR3 covers 15 residues. J lost 5 bases, V lost 6 bases, and 11 bases had no gene match. Germline CDR1 and CDR2: MNHEY and SVGAGI. This clonotype was sampled from a male donor in good health and CMV-seronegative. V gene TRBV6-5 combines with J gene TRBJ2-7, with 9 bases that match TRBD1. The sequenced sample was PBMCs. CDR3 amino acids: CASSITGQGVDEQYF. CDR3 coding DNA: TGTGCCAGCAGCATTACGGGACAGGGCGTCGACGAGCAGTACTTC.